One and the same sample provided the 3 T cell receptor beta chains below, sequenced in a study of technical replicates of blood from a handful of donors. Here immunoSEQ multiplex PCR was the method, and the copy in TCRdb shows in-frame clones only, minus some. Of more than 70,000 clones in the sample, about 92% were seen once. The source material was T cells isolated from PBMCs. These receptors were taken from a human donor in good health.

The chain uses TRBV5-6 and TRBJ2-5; TRBD2 agrees at 7 bases. Germline trimming cut 0 bases from V and 11 bases from J; bases unmatched to any gene: 1. This CDR3 region has 11 residues. CDR1 and CDR2 (germline): SGHDT, YYEEEE. The CDR3 loop is CASSLERDQYF. Here the CDR3 DNA reads TGTGCCAGCAGCTTGGAGCGGGATCAGTACTTC.

This chain connects TRBV5-6 to TRBJ2-1, with 11 bases matching TRBD2. The CDR3 extends over 14 amino acids. Germline CDR1 is SGHDT and CDR2 is YYEEEE. J gave up 7 bases and V 2 bases, and 2 bases lay outside the gene matches. In DNA, the CDR3 is TGTGCCAGCAGCTTTCCTAGCGGGAGGAATGAGCAGTTCTTC. It encodes CASSFPSGRNEQFF.

This clone was counted once. The rearrangement uses TRBV11-1 and TRBJ2-1; D may be TRBD2 (5 bases). Trimming took 1 base from V and 8 from J, leaving 24 bases between them. CDR1 and CDR2 from the germline V gene are SGHAT and FQDESV (reference sequence). The CDR3 loop spans 18 amino acids. CDR3 DNA: TGTGCCAGCAGCTTAGTGGATAGAGGGAACCCCCTCCAGGATGAGCAGTTCTTC. It is translated as CASSLVDRGNPLQDEQFF.